This TCR beta chain was recovered during a study of T-cell reconstitution after alpha-beta-depleted transplantation in children. The ends were cut back, 5 bases at V and 0 bases at J, with 8 bases in the middle. Germline CDR1 is SGHTA and CDR2 is FQGNSA. CDR3 length equals 14 residues. Only a few counts were recorded for this clonotype. It was with unique molecular identifiers that the TCRbeta library was prepared. Each CDR3 protein gets one entry after TCRdb re-called the PCR reads with MiXCR. The sample lists about 500,000 distinct CDR3 sequences; 30% to 35% were seen once. V and J are TRBV7-2 and TRBJ2-4; tentatively, D is TRBD2 (6 bases). The clonotype was recovered from a human donor who donated a stem cell graft to a child with aplastic anemia. The sequenced sample was PBMCs from the stem cell graft donor, obtained from the stem cell graft. The CDR3 DNA follows: TGTGCCAGCAGCGGAGGGCTAGCCAAAAACATTCAGTACTTC. Translating it yields CASSGGLAKNIQYF. The full variable domain, its missing parts supplied by reference TRBV7-2 and TRBJ2-4, is GAGVSQSPSNKVTEKGKDVELRCDPISGHTALYWYRQSLGQGLEFLIYFQGNSAPDKSGLPSDRFSAERTGGSVSTLTIQRTQQEDSAVYLCASSGGLAKNIQYFGAGTRLSVL.